What follows are 23 T cell receptor beta chains derived from one specimen sequenced in a study of blood T cell repertoires in COVID-19. Repertoires were generated with immunoSEQ multiplex PCR, while TCRdb's copy carries only in-frame clones and drops some. This table has fewer than 250,000 clones, roughly 86% appearing once. The sequenced material came from peripheral blood. The source of these receptors is a woman in her sixties who had recovered from COVID-19.

The V gene is TRBV10-3, the J gene TRBJ1-2; unclear D gene. Germline values: CDR1 ENHRY, CDR2 SYGVKD. With 2 bases removed from V and 8 bases from J, the gap between germline ends came to 15 bases. The CDR3 is 14 amino acids. CDR3 residues: CAISEKVERRGYTF. CDR3 DNA: TGTGCCATCAGTGAGAAGGTAGAAAGGCGGGGCTACACCTTC.

This chain uses TRBV28 with TRBJ2-2, with 7 bases aligning to TRBD1. The J segment lost 4 bases and the V segment lost 6 bases, leaving 11 bases of the junction unmatched. Germline loops: CDR1 MDHEN, CDR2 SYDVKM. The CDR3 runs 16 residues. CDR3 nucleotide sequence: TGTGCCAGCAGCCCTATTGACAGGGAACCCACCGGGGAGCTGTTTTTT. Protein sequence: CASSPIDREPTGELFF.

This rearrangement joins TRBV28 to TRBJ1-2; TRBD1 aligns across 7 bases. The germline V gene encodes CDR1 MDHEN and CDR2 SYDVKM. The CDR3 spans 17 residues. Trimming removed 4 bases from V and 4 bases from J; junction bases left unmatched: 15. The CDR3 bases are TGTGCCAGCAGTTCTAGGACAGGACTCACCCTCGGCTATGGCTACACCTTC. Its protein product is CASSSRTGLTLGYGYTF.

The genes are TRBV6-6 and TRBJ2-7, with a possible D match to TRBD1 (6 bases). CDR1 and CDR2 (germline): MNHNY, SVGAGI (reference sequence). The CDR3 has 16 amino acids. V was pared by 5 bases and J by 5 bases, with 22 bases between. The CDR3 DNA follows: TGTGCCAGCAGTCGAACCGGGACAACTTTCAGGGACGAGCAGTACTTC. This gives the protein CASSRTGTTFRDEQYF.

The chain recombines TRBV5-6 with TRBJ2-5; tentatively, D is TRBD2 (6 bases). Trimming removed 3 bases from V and 3 bases from J, with 15 bases in between. The CDR3 is 15 amino acids. Germline loops: CDR1 SGHDT, CDR2 YYEEEE. The CDR3 sequence is CASSWRVNLEETQYF. The CDR3 DNA is TGTGCCAGCAGCTGGAGGGTCAACCTTGAAGAGACCCAGTACTTC.

A word on this clone: The junction differs from germline at one of its ends, possibly a read error. This sequence joins TRBV28 and TRBJ2-7; no firm D call. CDR1 MDHEN and CDR2 SYDVKM come from the germline V gene. The CDR3 totals 13 residues. The CDR3 here is CASSFPELTERYF. Written as DNA, the CDR3 is TGTGCCAGCAGTTTCCCGGAACTGACTGAGCGGTACTTC.

The chain joins TRBV5-1 to TRBJ2-3; D is possibly TRBD1 (6 bases). The CDR3 is 14 residues long. The germline V and J ends were trimmed by 5 bases and 0 bases, with 10 bases remaining between them. Per the germline V gene, CDR1 is SGHRS and CDR2 is YFSETQ. The CDR3 loop is CASRPGTSTDTQYF. The CDR3 DNA follows: TGCGCCAGCAGACCCGGGACAAGCACAGATACGCAGTATTTT.

The genes are TRBV7-3 and TRBJ1-2; 8 nucleotides match TRBD1. CDR3 length: 14 residues. V dropped 2 bases and J dropped 8; count of bases not matched to a gene: 7. CDR1 is SGHTA and CDR2 is FQGTGA in the germline V gene. DNA of the CDR3: TGTGCCAGCAGCTTAGATGGACAGGGACGGGGCTACACCTTC. Its protein product is CASSLDGQGRGYTF.

The chain joins TRBV4-2 to TRBJ2-1; 14 nucleotides match TRBD2. Germline V gene lookup returns CDR1 LGHNA and CDR2 YNFKEQ. V lost 2 bases and J lost 4; bases outside the gene matches: 10. The CDR3 loop spans 19 amino acids. In DNA form, the CDR3 reads TGTGCCAGCAGCCAACGTCCCGGGACTAGCGGGGGAACTTACAATGAGCAGTTCTTC. Amino acids: CASSQRPGTSGGTYNEQFF.

This rearrangement joins TRBV9 to TRBJ2-7, with 11 positions matching TRBD2. With V trimmed by 4 bases and J by 0 bases, 3 bases remained unmatched. The germline V gene encodes CDR1 SGDLS and CDR2 YYNGEE. The CDR3 is 15 residues long. The CDR3 is CASSLAGGSSYEQYF. The CDR3, as DNA: TGTGCCAGCAGCTTAGCGGGGGGGAGCTCCTACGAGCAGTACTTC.

The V call is TRBV25-1, the J call TRBJ2-7; 7 bases agree with TRBD1. With 3 bases clipped from V and 0 bases from J, the junction kept 5 bases outside the gene matches. Per the germline V gene, CDR1 is MGHDK and CDR2 is SYGVNS. The CDR3 totals 15 residues. The CDR3 here is CASSDLGDSSYEQYF. Written as DNA, the CDR3 is TGTGCCAGCAGTGATTTGGGGGACAGCTCCTACGAGCAGTACTTC.

The chain joins TRBV18 to TRBJ1-2; no clear D gene. CDR1 and CDR2 from the germline V gene are KGHSH and LQKENI. CDR3 length equals 14 residues. Trimming removed 5 bases at V and 4 bases at J, with 14 bases between. The CDR3 here is CASSNYNAGYGYTF. The CDR3 coding sequence is TGTGCCAGCTCAAATTACAACGCAGGCTATGGCTACACCTTC.

This clone has a single count. The chain combines TRBV21-1 with TRBJ2-7; TRBD1 was called by the table and not checked on the DNA. TRBV21-1 is marked as a pseudogene. The CDR3 length is 15 residues. The CDR3 spells CASTGRQQGKYEQYF. The CDR3 DNA reads TGTGCCAGCACCGGACGGCAACAGGGGAAGTACGAGCAGTACTTC.

CDR3 amino acids: CASSPRQGATGELFF. As DNA, the CDR3 is TGTGCCAGCAGCCCCCGACAGGGGGCAACCGGGGAGCTGTTTTTT. The rearrangement uses TRBV7-2 and TRBJ2-2, with TRBD1 matching 10 bases. The V segment lost 5 bases and the J segment 5 bases; nucleotides outside the gene matches: 5. The CDR3 is made up of 15 amino acids. Germline V lookup: CDR1 SGHTA, CDR2 FQGNSA.

The rearrangement links TRBV6-5 to TRBJ2-5; 8 positions agree with TRBD2. Germline V gives CDR1 MNHEY, CDR2 SVGAGI. J was trimmed by 7 bases and V by 10 bases; bases with no gene match: 14. There are 14 residues in the CDR3. The CDR3 spells CATKGLAGTGTQYF. In nucleotides, the CDR3 is TGTGCCACCAAAGGCTTAGCGGGAACGGGGACCCAGTACTTC.

This chain links TRBV2 with TRBJ1-6; D is unresolved. The CDR3 runs to 14 residues. The germline V and J ends were trimmed by 6 bases and 0 bases, with 6 bases remaining between them. Germline V gene lookup returns CDR1 SNHLY and CDR2 FYNNEI. CDR3 sequence reads: CASRWSSYNSPLHF. CDR3 nucleotide sequence: TGTGCCAGCAGGTGGAGCTCCTATAATTCACCCCTCCACTTT.

J is TRBJ1-2 and V is TRBV21-1; no check of the table's D call, TRBD1, against the DNA was made. TRBV21-1 is annotated as a pseudogene. This CDR3 spans 13 amino acids. This CDR3 reads CATLGETNYGYTF. The DNA for the CDR3 is TGTGCCACCTTAGGGGAAACTAACTATGGCTACACCTTC.

This clone was counted a single time. The J gene is TRBJ2-3, the V gene TRBV7-6, with D perhaps matching TRBD2 (5 bases). The germline CDR1 and CDR2 sequences are SGHVS and FNYEAQ. CDR3 size: 16 residues. Trimming pared 2 bases from V and 2 bases from J, leaving 14 bases between. CDR3 DNA sequence: TGTGCCAGCAGCTTAATAGCGACCCACCTCACAGATACGCAGTATTTT. Protein product: CASSLIATHLTDTQYF.

There are many counts of this clone. The rearrangement links TRBV12-3 or TRBV12-4 to TRBJ1-1, with a possible D match to TRBD1 (5 bases). This CDR3 region has 13 residues. V shed 4 bases and J shed 5 bases, with 11 bases lying between them. Here the CDR3 reads CASSSQGKTEAFF. For the CDR3, the DNA is TGTGCCAGCAGTTCTCAGGGAAAGACTGAAGCTTTCTTT.

This clone was counted only a few times. The V gene is TRBV6-1, the J gene TRBJ1-1; TRBD1 matches at 7 bases. CDR3 length: 14 residues. J was trimmed by 1 base and V by 3 bases; bases with no gene match: 2. The germline CDR1 and CDR2 sequences are MNHNS and SASEGT. The CDR3 sequence: CASSEEGANTEAFF. The CDR3 DNA reads TGTGCCAGCAGTGAGGAGGGGGCGAACACTGAAGCTTTCTTT.

The gene calls are TRBV19 and TRBJ2-5; possible D gene TRBD1, 6 bases. Trimming took 6 bases from V and 5 from J, leaving 13 bases between them. Germline lookup yields CDR1 LNHDA and CDR2 SQIVND (reference sequence). The CDR3 has 13 residues. The CDR3 region has the DNA TGTGCCAGTAGGGAACAGGGAATGGAGACCCAGTACTTC. It codes for CASREQGMETQYF.

The chain carries TRBV5-1 and TRBJ2-2; the match to TRBD2 covers 7 bases. CDR3 length: 14 residues. CDR1 SGHRS and CDR2 YFSETQ come from the germline V gene. The V segment lost 3 bases and the J segment 5 bases; nucleotides outside the gene matches: 4. CDR3 bases: TGCGCCAGCAGCTCTGGGGGAGGGACCGGGGAGCTGTTTTTT. This codes for CASSSGGGTGELFF. The variable domain in full, with the rest retrieved from reference TRBV5-1 and TRBJ2-2, is KAGVTQTPRYLIKTRGQQVTLSCSPISGHRSVSWYQQTPGQGLQFLFEYFSETQRNKGNFPGRFSGRQFSNSRSEMNVSTLELGDSALYLCASSSGGGTGELFFGEGSRLTVL.

V and J are TRBV3-1 (or the pseudogene TRBV3-2) and TRBJ1-6; tentatively, D is TRBD1 (5 bases). V was pared by 7 bases and J by 10 bases, with 20 bases between. The CDR3 has 15 amino acids. Per germline, CDR1 LGHDT and CDR2 YNNKEL (reference sequence). The CDR3 nucleotides read TGTGCCAGCACCTCTAGGCGGGGACGGACCTCACCCCTCCACTTT. Translated: CASTSRRGRTSPLHF.